This T cell receptor beta chain was sequenced for a study of CD8 T cells in Susac syndrome. An input of roughly 0.45 to 1 ug of RNA was subjected to reverse transcription using random hexamers. A single record per CDR3 protein comes from TCRdb applying MiXCR to the immunoSEQ multiplex PCR reads. The table records about 53,000 distinct CDR3 sequences, 95% of them present only once. The count of this clonotype is one. The receptor's source is a human donor with Susac syndrome. The sample comprised CD8+ T cells from PBMCs.

This chain's CDR3 is CATSRDQGRGEAFF. The DNA of the CDR3 is TGTGCCACCAGCAGAGACCAGGGGAGGGGCGAAGCTTTCTTT. V usage is TRBV15 and J usage is TRBJ1-1; D perhaps matches TRBD1 (6 bases). This CDR3 is built from 14 residues. The V gene lost 0 bases and the J gene lost 8 bases, with 13 bases spanning the gap. Germline assignment: CDR1 LNHNV and CDR2 YYDKDF (reference sequence).